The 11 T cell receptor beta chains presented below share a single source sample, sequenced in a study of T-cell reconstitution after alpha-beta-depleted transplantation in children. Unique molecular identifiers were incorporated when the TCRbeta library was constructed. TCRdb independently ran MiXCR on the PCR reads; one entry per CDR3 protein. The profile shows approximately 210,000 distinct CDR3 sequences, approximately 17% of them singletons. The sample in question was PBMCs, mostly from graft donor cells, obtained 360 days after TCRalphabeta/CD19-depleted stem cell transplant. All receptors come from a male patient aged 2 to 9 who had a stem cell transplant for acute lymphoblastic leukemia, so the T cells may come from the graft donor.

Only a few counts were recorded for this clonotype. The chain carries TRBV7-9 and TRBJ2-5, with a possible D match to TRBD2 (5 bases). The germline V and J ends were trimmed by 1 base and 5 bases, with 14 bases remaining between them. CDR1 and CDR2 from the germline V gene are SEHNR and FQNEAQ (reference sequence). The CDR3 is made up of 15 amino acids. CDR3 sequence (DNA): TGTGCCAGCAGCTTAGACGGGGTGGGCAGTGAGACCCAGTACTTC. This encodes CASSLDGVGSETQYF.

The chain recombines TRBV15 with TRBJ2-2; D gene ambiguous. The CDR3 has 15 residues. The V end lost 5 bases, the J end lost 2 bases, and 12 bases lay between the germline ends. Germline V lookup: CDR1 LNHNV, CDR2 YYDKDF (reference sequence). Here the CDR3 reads CATSRVSDNTGELFF. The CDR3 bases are TGTGCCACCAGCCGGGTATCAGATAACACCGGGGAGCTGTTTTTT. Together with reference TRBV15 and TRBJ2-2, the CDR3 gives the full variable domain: DAMVIQNPRYQVTQFGKPVTLSCSQTLNHNVMYWYQQKSSQAPKLLFHYYDKDFNNEADTPDNFQSRRPNTSFCFLDIRSPGLGDTAMYLCATSRVSDNTGELFFGEGSRLTVL.

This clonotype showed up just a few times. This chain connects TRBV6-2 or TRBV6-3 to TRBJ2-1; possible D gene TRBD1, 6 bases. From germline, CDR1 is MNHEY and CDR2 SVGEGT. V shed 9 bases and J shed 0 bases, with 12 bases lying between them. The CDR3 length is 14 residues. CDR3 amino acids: CASWGPSSYNEQFF. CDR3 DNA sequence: TGTGCCAGTTGGGGGCCCAGCTCCTACAATGAGCAGTTCTTC.

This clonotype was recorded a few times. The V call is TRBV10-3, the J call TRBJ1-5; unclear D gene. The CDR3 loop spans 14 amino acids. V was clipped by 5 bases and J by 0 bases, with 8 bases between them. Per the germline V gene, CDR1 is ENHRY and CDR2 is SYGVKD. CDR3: CAISQVNSNQPQHF. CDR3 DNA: TGTGCCATCAGTCAAGTCAATAGCAATCAGCCCCAGCATTTT.

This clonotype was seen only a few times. CDR3 in amino acids: CASSQDLKEQFF. The DNA of the CDR3 is TGCGCCAGCAGCCAAGATCTAAAAGAGCAGTTCTTC. The chain uses TRBV4-3 and TRBJ2-1, with D unresolved. V lost 0 bases to trimming and J lost 10 bases, with 7 bases between them. The germline gives CDR1 LGHNA, CDR2 YSLEER. This CDR3 region has 12 residues.

CDR3 in amino acids: CASSLAPDRVAYEQYF. The DNA of the CDR3 is TGCGCCAGCAGCTTGGCCCCTGACAGGGTTGCCTACGAGCAGTACTTC. The V call is TRBV5-1, the J call TRBJ2-7; 7 bases fit TRBD1. CDR1 and CDR2 from the germline V gene are SGHRS and YFSETQ. Trimming removed 0 bases from V and 2 bases from J; junction bases left unmatched: 8. The CDR3 sequence is 16 residues long.

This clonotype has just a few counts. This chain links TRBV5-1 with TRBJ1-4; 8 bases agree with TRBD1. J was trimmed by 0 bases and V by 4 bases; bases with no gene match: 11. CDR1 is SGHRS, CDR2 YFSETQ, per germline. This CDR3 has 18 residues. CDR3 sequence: CASSLTGGTTATNEKLFF. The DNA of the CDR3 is TGCGCCAGCAGCCTAACAGGGGGAACAACGGCAACTAATGAAAAACTGTTTTTT.

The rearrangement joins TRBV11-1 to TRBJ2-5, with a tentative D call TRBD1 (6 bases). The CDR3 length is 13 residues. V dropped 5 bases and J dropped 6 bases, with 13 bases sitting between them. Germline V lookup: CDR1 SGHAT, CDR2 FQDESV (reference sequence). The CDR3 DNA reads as TGTGCCAGCAGCACGAACAGGGACAAGACCCAGTACTTC. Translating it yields CASSTNRDKTQYF.

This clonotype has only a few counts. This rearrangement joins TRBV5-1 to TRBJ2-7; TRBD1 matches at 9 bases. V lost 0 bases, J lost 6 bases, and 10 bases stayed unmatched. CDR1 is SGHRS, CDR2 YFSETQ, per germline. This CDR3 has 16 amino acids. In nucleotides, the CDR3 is TGCGCCAGCAGCTTGGTTTCAGGGACAGGGAGGCGCGAGCAGTACTTC. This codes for CASSLVSGTGRREQYF.

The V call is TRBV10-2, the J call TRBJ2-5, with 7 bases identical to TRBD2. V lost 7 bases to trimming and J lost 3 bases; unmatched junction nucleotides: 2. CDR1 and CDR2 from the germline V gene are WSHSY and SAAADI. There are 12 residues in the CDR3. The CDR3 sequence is CASTGGEETQYF. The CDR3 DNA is TGCGCCAGCACGGGGGGAGAAGAGACCCAGTACTTC.

CDR3 in amino acids: CASSFGQNYGYTF. CDR3 bases: TGTGCCAGCAGTTTTGGGCAGAACTATGGCTACACCTTC. The rearrangement joins TRBV12-3 or TRBV12-4 to TRBJ1-2; D remains ambiguous. The CDR3 contains 13 residues. Trimming took off 3 bases at V and 2 bases at J, with 7 bases between the two ends.